The 5 T cell receptor beta chains reported below all come from one sample, sequenced in a study of PD-1 blockade in mismatch repair-deficient tumors. TCRdb's copy holds only in-frame clones and misses some; the assay was immunoSEQ multiplex PCR. This sample carries 60,000 to 70,000 clones, 88% of them seen once, and the ten largest clones take 14%. Sequencing was performed on peripheral blood, taken 52 weeks after starting pembrolizumab. The source is an adult with mismatch repair-deficient cancer.

This clone was seen only once. This chain uses TRBV28 with TRBJ2-7; tentative D call: TRBD2 (6 bases). The V end was cut by 3 bases, the J end by 2 bases, with 8 bases between. Germline CDR1 and CDR2: MDHEN and SYDVKM. The CDR3 runs to 13 residues. CDR3 residues: CASSLPSAYEQYF. CDR3 nucleotide sequence: TGTGCCAGCAGTTTGCCTAGCGCCTACGAGCAGTACTTC.

V usage is TRBV4-1 and J usage is TRBJ1-5, with D perhaps TRBD1 (5 bases). The CDR3 extends over 14 amino acids. Trimming shortened V by 6 bases and J by 6 bases, and 15 bases separated the two germline ends. Per germline, CDR1 MGHRA and CDR2 YSYEKL. The CDR3 here is CASSSVGHAQPQHF. CDR3 sequence (DNA): TGCGCCAGCAGTAGTGTGGGGCATGCTCAGCCCCAGCATTTT.

This chain uses TRBV25-1 with TRBJ2-7; tentative D call: TRBD2 (5 bases). The CDR3 is made up of 14 amino acids. The ends were cut back, 1 base at V and 1 base at J, with 8 bases in the middle. Germline V lookup: CDR1 MGHDK, CDR2 SYGVNS. CDR3 amino acids: CASSESSSSYEQYF. CDR3 nucleotides: TGTGCCAGCAGTGAATCTAGCAGTTCCTACGAGCAGTACTTC.

The V call is TRBV5-4, the J call TRBJ2-1, with D possibly TRBD1 on 5 matching bases. Trimming left V 0 bases short and J 7 bases short, with 8 bases between. Germline V gives CDR1 SGHNT, CDR2 YYREEE (reference sequence). The CDR3 has 13 amino acids. The DNA of the CDR3 is TGTGCCAGCAGCTTGGGGGCAGGGAATGAGCAGTTCTTC. The encoded protein is CASSLGAGNEQFF.

The rearrangement links TRBV7-9 to TRBJ2-5; 8 nucleotides line up with TRBD2. Germline CDR1 is SEHNR and CDR2 is FQNEAQ (reference sequence). V shed 4 bases, J shed 3 bases, and the junction held 7 bases outside the gene matches. The CDR3 loop spans 15 amino acids. The CDR3 sequence is CASSSIAGSKETQYF. The CDR3, as DNA: TGTGCCAGCAGCTCCATAGCGGGAAGTAAAGAGACCCAGTACTTC.